These 29 T cell receptor beta chains originate from one sample sequenced in a study of type 1 regulatory T cells. TCRdb redid the calling of the reads with MiXCR, one entry per CDR3 protein. The table lists about 71,000 distinct CDR3 sequences, less than 25% of them singletons, with roughly 8.3% in the top ten. General study findings and limits: Compared with non-type 1 regulatory T cells, type 1 regulatory T cells showed a more restricted TCR repertoire.

Which antigens these TCRs recognize remains unknown. Material for sequencing was cultured type 1 regulatory T (Tr1) cells, either the whole culture or a sorted fraction (not recorded which). These receptors all stem from a human donor in good health.

This clonotype was found many times. V is TRBV7-2 and J is TRBJ1-1, with 7 bases identical to TRBD1. V lost 4 bases and J lost 2; bases outside the gene matches: 4. CDR1 and CDR2 from the germline V gene are SGHTA and FQGNSA. The length of the CDR3 is 14 residues. The CDR3 reads CASSSDRANTEAFF. The CDR3 DNA follows: TGTGCCAGCAGCTCCGACAGGGCTAACACTGAAGCTTTCTTT. Complete variable domain (other parts from reference TRBV7-2 and TRBJ1-1): GAGVSQSPSNKVTEKGKDVELRCDPISGHTALYWYRQSLGQGLEFLIYFQGNSAPDKSGLPSDRFSAERTGGSVSTLTIQRTQQEDSAVYLCASSSDRANTEAFFGQGTRLTVV.

This clonotype was counted ten times or more. The genes are TRBV5-1 and TRBJ1-1; the match to TRBD1 covers 11 bases. In germline, CDR1 is SGHRS, CDR2 YFSETQ. Unmatched junction bases numbered 4, after V lost 3 bases and J lost 3 bases. The CDR3 runs to 15 residues. The CDR3 DNA sequence: TGCGCCAGCAGCTGGACGGGACAGGGGGACACTGAAGCTTTCTTT. Residues: CASSWTGQGDTEAFF.

V is TRBV5-1 and J is TRBJ1-2; D might be TRBD1 (5 bases). Germline V gene data show CDR1 as SGHRS and CDR2 as YFSETQ. Trimming removed 5 bases at V and 6 bases at J, with 17 bases between. This CDR3 contains 14 residues. The CDR3 is CASSPEGFSDGYTF. CDR3 DNA sequence: TGCGCCAGCAGTCCGGAGGGGTTTAGCGATGGCTACACCTTC.

The table lists this clonotype with a few counts. This sequence joins TRBV12-3 or TRBV12-4 and TRBJ2-7; 10 nucleotides agree with TRBD1. The CDR3 contains 13 residues. Germline trimming cut 6 bases from V and 4 bases from J; bases unmatched to any gene: 3. The CDR3 region has the DNA TGTGCCAGCAGAAGGACAGGGGGTTACGAGCAGTACTTC. Amino acid sequence: CASRRTGGYEQYF.

The sample holds many counts of this clonotype. The V gene is TRBV5-1, the J gene TRBJ2-7, with TRBD2 identical over 10 bases. This CDR3 comprises 13 residues. Looked up from germline, CDR1 is SGHRS and CDR2 is YFSETQ. The V and J ends lost 7 bases and 6 bases, in that order; junction bases with no gene match: 7. CDR3 region: CASASGRASEQYF. The CDR3 DNA reads TGCGCCAGCGCCAGCGGGAGGGCCTCCGAGCAGTACTTC.

This clonotype has a handful of counts. This chain joins TRBV5-1 and TRBJ2-6, with TRBD1 identical over 8 bases. Trimming removed 0 bases from V and 1 base from J; junction bases left unmatched: 12. This CDR3 is 20 amino acids long. CDR1 is SGHRS, CDR2 YFSETQ, per germline. The CDR3, as DNA: TGCGCCAGCAGCTTGGTTCCAGGGGGCATATTTGGTTCTGGGGCCAACGTCCTGACTTTC. It translates to CASSLVPGGIFGSGANVLTF. Complete variable domain (other parts from reference TRBV5-1 and TRBJ2-6): KAGVTQTPRYLIKTRGQQVTLSCSPISGHRSVSWYQQTPGQGLQFLFEYFSETQRNKGNFPGRFSGRQFSNSRSEMNVSTLELGDSALYLCASSLVPGGIFGSGANVLTFGAGSRLTVL.

Here the CDR3 reads CASSQGPNEQFF. The CDR3 coding sequence is TGTGCCAGCAGCCAAGGACCCAATGAGCAGTTCTTC. The chain links TRBV4-2 to TRBJ2-1; D not certain. This CDR3 spans 12 amino acids. V lost 1 base and J lost 6, with 4 bases in between. Germline loops: CDR1 LGHNA, CDR2 YNFKEQ.

The CDR3 DNA sequence: TGTGCCAGCAGCTTAGCCTCCGGGGACAATGAGCAGTTCTTC. It specifies CASSLASGDNEQFF. This chain joins TRBV7-2 and TRBJ2-1; possible D gene TRBD2, 5 bases. Trimming left V 0 bases short and J 5 bases short, with 8 bases between. The CDR3 contains 14 residues. Germline V gene data show CDR1 as SGHTA and CDR2 as FQGNSA.

Worth noting for this clonotype: One junction end disagrees with the germline gene, perhaps due to a read error. The chain is built from TRBV20-1 and TRBJ2-1, with TRBD2 matching 10 bases. Germline V gene data show CDR1 as DFQATT and CDR2 as SNEGSKA (reference sequence). CDR3 length equals 16 residues. The CDR3 DNA reads as TGCAGTGCTAGAGATCGGAGCGGGAGGGTCTACGATGAGCAGTTCTTC. Its protein product is CSARDRSGRVYDEQFF.

The chain couples TRBV7-2 to TRBJ2-3, with D perhaps matching TRBD2 (5 bases). Trimming cost V 0 bases and J 5 bases, with 6 bases left between them. The V gene's germline CDR1 is SGHTA and CDR2 FQGNSA. CDR3 length: 13 residues. The CDR3 DNA reads as TGTGCCAGCAGCTTAGCGGGAGAAGATACGCAGTATTTT. This translates into CASSLAGEDTQYF.

V usage is TRBV6-2 or TRBV6-3 and J usage is TRBJ2-1; D gene uncertain. The CDR3 totals 15 residues. Germline CDR1 reads MNHEY; CDR2 reads SVGEGT. V shed 8 bases and J shed 0 bases, with 14 bases lying between them. Here the CDR3 reads CASLGRRSSYNEQFF. The CDR3 bases are TGTGCCAGCTTGGGCAGGCGTAGCTCCTACAATGAGCAGTTCTTC.

A few counts support this clonotype. CDR3 protein: CASRGTRNTGELFF. The CDR3 nucleotides read TGTGCCAGCAGGGGGACTCGGAACACCGGGGAGCTGTTTTTT. The V call is TRBV9, the J call TRBJ2-2, with D perhaps matching TRBD2 (6 bases). The germline gives CDR1 SGDLS, CDR2 YYNGEE. CDR3 length: 14 amino acids. Trimming stripped 5 bases from V and 1 base from J, with 9 bases between. Full variable domain (rest looked up from reference TRBV9 and TRBJ2-2): DSGVTQTPKHLITATGQRVTLRCSPRSGDLSVYWYQQSLDQGLQFLIQYYNGEERAKGNILERFSAQQFPDLHSELNLSSLELGDSALYFCASRGTRNTGELFFGEGSRLTVL.

This chain uses TRBV5-5 with TRBJ2-1, with 7 nucleotides matching TRBD2. Trimming cost V 0 bases and J 5 bases; bases outside gene matches: 5. This CDR3 comprises 15 residues. Germline CDR1 and CDR2: SGHKS and YYEKEE (reference sequence). In nucleotides, the CDR3 is TGTGCCAGCAGCTTGGTCGGGACTAATGACAATGAGCAGTTCTTC. It is translated as CASSLVGTNDNEQFF.

This clonotype was detected only a few times. The rearrangement uses TRBV20-1 and TRBJ2-7, with 7 nucleotides matching TRBD2. V was clipped by 6 bases and J by 7 bases; unmatched bases: 15. Looked up from germline, CDR1 is DFQATT and CDR2 is SNEGSKA (reference sequence). The CDR3 covers 14 residues. The CDR3 loop reads CSAAVGGGSREQYF. In DNA, the CDR3 is TGCAGTGCCGCCGTTGGGGGAGGGTCGCGTGAGCAGTACTTC.

Comments on this clonotype: One end of the junction is discordant with germline, which a read error may explain. This sequence joins TRBV6-5 and TRBJ2-1, with 7 nucleotides matching TRBD2. From germline, CDR1 is MNHEY and CDR2 SVGAGI. The CDR3 totals 17 residues. Here the CDR3 reads CASRRAVWEGPYHEQFF. The CDR3 coding sequence is TGTGCCAGCAGAAGGGCCGTATGGGAGGGCCCCTACCATGAGCAGTTCTTC.

V is TRBV12-3 or TRBV12-4 and J is TRBJ2-7; TRBD2 might be the D (5 bases). The CDR3 is 15 residues long. Trimming cost V 1 base and J 5 bases, with 15 bases left between them. CDR3 in DNA: TGTGCCAGCAGTTTAGGGTTCGGGAAGGCGCACGAGCAGTACTTC. Its translation: CASSLGFGKAHEQYF.

The chain uses TRBV7-9 and TRBJ2-1; 11 nucleotides line up with TRBD2. The CDR3 contains 18 residues. In germline, CDR1 is SEHNR, CDR2 FQNEAQ (reference sequence). V gave up 5 bases and J gave up 6 bases; unmatched junction bases: 15. This chain's CDR3 is CASSPRFTSGRSVNEQFF. Here the CDR3 DNA reads TGTGCCAGCAGCCCACGGTTCACTAGCGGGAGATCGGTCAATGAGCAGTTCTTC. Supplemented by reference TRBV7-9 and TRBJ2-1, the full variable domain reads DTGVSQNPRHKITKRGQNVTFRCDPISEHNRLYWYRQTLGQGPEFLTYFQNEAQLEKSRLLSDRFSAERPKGSFSTLEIQRTEQGDSAMYLCASSPRFTSGRSVNEQFFGPGTRLTVL.

This clonotype was observed a handful of times. The V gene is TRBV20-1, the J gene TRBJ1-2; tentatively, D is TRBD1 (5 bases). With 1 base removed from V and 4 bases from J, the gap between germline ends came to 13 bases. This CDR3 region has 14 residues. Germline CDR1 and CDR2: DFQATT and SNEGSKA (reference sequence). For the CDR3, the DNA is TGCAGTGCTAGAGCTGCGGTGGGGGGCTATGGCTACACCTTC. This encodes CSARAAVGGYGYTF.

The chain recombines TRBV5-1 with TRBJ1-5; D uncertain. Germline-derived CDR1 and CDR2 are SGHRS and YFSETQ. The CDR3 is made up of 14 amino acids. Trimming left V 0 bases short and J 3 bases short, with 7 bases between. The CDR3 sequence: CASSLGGFNQPQHF. The CDR3 region has the DNA TGCGCCAGCAGCTTGGGCGGATTCAATCAGCCCCAGCATTTT.

Points on this clonotype: One end of the junction is discordant with germline, which a read error may explain. The CDR3 region is CASSQDYTGTQYF. Here the CDR3 DNA reads TGTGCCAGCAGTCAGGACTACACAGGTACGCAGTATTTT. The chain links TRBV12-3 or TRBV12-4 to TRBJ2-3, with D tentatively TRBD2 (6 bases). CDR3 length: 13 residues.

This clonotype was found a few times. The chain employs TRBV20-1 and TRBJ1-1; 8 positions agree with TRBD1. Germline assignment: CDR1 DFQATT and CDR2 SNEGSKA (reference sequence). With 1 base clipped from V and 6 bases from J, the junction kept 1 base outside the gene matches. The CDR3 consists of 12 residues. Here the CDR3 DNA reads TGCAGTGCTAGAGGGACAGGGCCTGAAGCTTTCTTT. Translation: CSARGTGPEAFF.

This clonotype was observed a handful of times. The chain couples TRBV7-3 to TRBJ2-1; 13 nucleotides match TRBD2. Germline values: CDR1 SGHTA, CDR2 FQGTGA. The CDR3 has 16 amino acids. J lost 9 bases, V lost 2 bases, and 7 bases had no gene match. DNA for the CDR3: TGTGCCAGCAGCTTAGTCGGGACTAGCGGGGTCGGTGAGCAGTTCTTC. As protein: CASSLVGTSGVGEQFF.

The chain combines TRBV3-1 with TRBJ1-5; D is ambiguous. Deletions cut 1 base from V and 4 bases from J, with 8 bases between. The CDR3 runs 14 residues. Germline V gives CDR1 LGHDT, CDR2 YNNKEL (reference sequence). The CDR3 region is CASSQGQTNQPQHF. The DNA of the CDR3 is TGTGCCAGCAGCCAAGGACAAACAAATCAGCCCCAGCATTTT.

This clonotype was picked up a small number of times. V usage is TRBV12-3 or TRBV12-4 and J usage is TRBJ2-1; D gene uncertain. The CDR3 covers 11 residues. V was clipped by 2 bases and J by 8 bases, with 4 bases between them. Written as DNA, the CDR3 is TGTGCCAGCAGTTTACTCCATGAGCAGTTCTTC. Its protein is CASSLLHEQFF.

The rearrangement uses TRBV30 and TRBJ2-5; D tentatively fits TRBD1 or TRBD2 (7 bases each). The V and J ends lost 1 base and 2 bases respectively, with 11 bases between them. Germline V gene sequence: CDR1 GTSNPN, CDR2 SVGIG (reference sequence). CDR3 length equals 14 residues. Here the CDR3 DNA reads TGTGCCTGGAGTGCAGGGGGGGGGCAAGAGACCCAGTACTTC. This translates into CAWSAGGGQETQYF. Full variable domain (outside the CDR3, taken from reference TRBV30 and TRBJ2-5): SQTIHQWPATLVQPVGSPLSLECTVEGTSNPNLYWYRQAAGRGLQLLFYSVGIGQISSEVPQNLSASRPQDRQFILSSKKLLLSDSGFYLCAWSAGGGQETQYFGPGTRLLVL.

The chain recombines TRBV28 with TRBJ1-2; maybe TRBD1 (5 bases). Germline V gives CDR1 MDHEN, CDR2 SYDVKM. The CDR3 has 15 residues. V was shortened by 1 base and J by 2 bases, with 11 bases between the two germline ends. CDR3 coding DNA: TGTGCCAGCAGTTTATCCGGGGCTGAGAACTATGGCTACACCTTC. It codes for CASSLSGAENYGYTF.

This clonotype has just a few counts. J is TRBJ2-4 and V is TRBV7-2; a possible D gene is TRBD1 (7 bases). V shed 5 bases and J shed 16 bases, with 21 bases lying between them. The CDR3 loop spans 13 amino acids. Germline V gene data show CDR1 as SGHTA and CDR2 as FQGNSA. This CDR3 is CASSPGQEGSQYF. Written as DNA, the CDR3 is TGTGCCAGCAGCCCAGGACAGGAGGGCTCTCAATACTTC.

The chain carries TRBV7-8 and TRBJ2-1; 10 bases are a match to TRBD2. The V segment lost 5 bases and the J segment 8 bases; nucleotides outside the gene matches: 9. CDR3 length equals 15 residues. The V gene's germline CDR1 is SGHVS and CDR2 FQNEAQ. DNA for the CDR3: TGTGCCAGCAGCCCCATAGCGGGAGGTCGAGATGAGCAGTTCTTC. This gives the protein CASSPIAGGRDEQFF. The whole variable domain, filled in from reference TRBV7-8 and TRBJ2-1, reads GAGVSQSPRYKVAKRGQDVALRCDPISGHVSLFWYQQALGQGPEFLTYFQNEAQLDKSGLPSDRFFAERPEGSVSTLKIQRTQQEDSAVYLCASSPIAGGRDEQFFGPGTRLTVL.

This clonotype appeared a few times. The chain joins TRBV12-3 or TRBV12-4 to TRBJ1-2; the D is unclear. Trimming stripped 6 bases from V and 3 bases from J, with 11 bases between. The CDR3 consists of 13 residues. The CDR3 sequence is CASRLNQDYGYTF. In DNA, the CDR3 is TGTGCCAGCAGACTGAACCAGGACTATGGCTACACCTTC.